This T cell receptor beta chain was retrieved from a study of technical replicates of blood from a few donors. Libraries were prepared by immunoSEQ multiplex PCR; TCRdb keeps only in-frame clonotypes and omits some of them. Altogether about 80,000 clones are present, about 97% being singletons, with the ten largest covering around 0.18%. V lost 0 bases and J 5 bases, leaving 14 bases between the germline ends. Germline CDR1 reads SGDLS; CDR2 reads YYNGEE. The CDR3 runs to 15 residues. The TCR was taken from a human donor in good health. The sequenced sample was T cells isolated from PBMCs. The chain is built from TRBV9 and TRBJ2-5; D perhaps matches TRBD1 (6 bases). In DNA form, the CDR3 reads TGTGCCAGCAGCGTAGGACCACAGGGTGGGGAGACCCAGTACTTC. Translated: CASSVGPQGGETQYF.